This T cell receptor beta chain was documented in a study of shared clonotypes between healthy human individuals. V shed 6 bases and J 0 bases; nucleotides not matched to a gene: 5. Germline lookup yields CDR1 MNHEY and CDR2 SMNVEV (reference sequence). This CDR3 has 15 amino acids. Generated by immunoSEQ multiplex PCR, the TCRdb table keeps only in-frame clones and is missing some. The sample yields about 640,000 clones, 55% to 75% seen once. Caucasian adults living in Nashville, Tennessee, provided all samples. The sample taken for sequencing was memory CD4+ T cells sorted from blood. As to subset: CD45RA-negative fraction. The V call is TRBV27, the J call TRBJ2-7, with 10 nucleotides matching TRBD1. The TCR comes from a young woman in good health. In DNA form, the CDR3 reads TGTGCCAGCAGAGACAGGGGGCCGAGCTCCTACGAGCAGTACTTC. Protein: CASRDRGPSSYEQYF.